The T cell receptor (beta chain) under discussion was sequenced for a study of CD8 T cells in ankylosing spondylitis. Study-level results: Within ankylosing spondylitis blood, a TCR beta motif made up of roughly eight highly homologous variants appeared to be characteristic.

Quantitative 5'-RACE with molecular barcodes produced the TCR beta libraries. MiXCR, applied by TCRdb to the 5' RACE reads, yields one record per CDR3 protein. The sample includes roughly 490,000 distinct CDR3 sequences, approximately 5.3% of them seen just once. This clonotype was recorded at least ten times. Its antigen is as yet unknown. This clonotype was obtained from a male donor with ankylosing spondylitis. Material: blood, either unsorted or a sorted T cell fraction (not recorded which).

The CDR3 DNA sequence: TGTGCCAGCAGTTTGATTCCGTCCCTTATGAACACTGAAGCTTTCTTT. Translation: CASSLIPSLMNTEAFF. The V call is TRBV12-3 or TRBV12-4, the J call TRBJ1-1; D unresolved. This CDR3 is built from 16 residues. The ends were cut back, 3 bases at V and 0 bases at J, with 14 bases in the middle.